This TCR beta chain came from a study of prognosis after radiotherapy for stage I lung cancer. The study, taken as a whole, reports: The way patients used TRBV and TRBJ genes reportedly differed depending on whether they had metastases.

Collection of peripheral blood, in a volume of 5 to 7.5 milliliters, was performed at each of two time points. The genomic DNA TCR beta CDR3 region underwent two rounds of multiplex PCR. Each TRBV and TRBJ gene had its own primer in the first PCR round. TCRdb re-called the multiplex PCR reads with MiXCR, one entry per CDR3 protein. The sample lists 22,000 or so distinct CDR3 sequences, around 40% occurring once. After removal of 4 bases from V and 9 bases from J, the junction contained 10 bases not matched to a gene. The CDR3 spans 14 residues. The germline V gene encodes CDR1 LNHDA and CDR2 SQIVND (reference sequence). This clonotype was recorded a few times. The target antigen is unknown. This may arise from a read error, as a much more abundant clone is one base away.

The rearrangement joins TRBV19 to TRBJ2-7, with TRBD1 matching over 9 bases. The receptor's source is a donor aged 50 or older with non-small cell lung cancer. The source was PBMCs, collected before or after stereotactic body radiation therapy (not recorded which). In DNA, the CDR3 is TGTGCCAGTAGTACTTGGACAGGGGCCGACGGGCAGTACTTC. This codes for CASSTWTGADGQYF.